What follows are 24 T cell receptor beta chains derived from one specimen sequenced in a study of cytomegalovirus exposure and HLA in healthy donors. Profiling relied on immunoSEQ multiplex PCR, and the TCRdb table lists in-frame clones only, not all of them. The data show more than 95,000 clones, about 90% seen once. The sequencing input was PBMCs. The origin of the receptors is a woman aged 18 to 35 in good health and CMV-seronegative.

This sequence joins TRBV27 and TRBJ1-1; D not certain. V was shortened by 2 bases and J by 1 base, with 14 bases between the two germline ends. The CDR3 has 16 amino acids. Germline V gene data show CDR1 as MNHEY and CDR2 as SMNVEV (reference sequence). CDR3 nucleotide sequence: TGTGCCAGCAGTTTAATAGCTTCGGGTAGGAACACTGAAGCTTTCTTT. Its protein product is CASSLIASGRNTEAFF.

The chain recombines TRBV27 with TRBJ2-2; the D gene is possibly TRBD2 (6 bases). This CDR3 contains 13 residues. V lost 6 bases and J 6 bases, leaving 11 bases between the germline ends. Germline V CDR1 and CDR2: MNHEY, SMNVEV (reference sequence). The CDR3 DNA reads TGTGCCAGCAGGTTACTAGCTGCCGGGGAGCTGTTTTTT. It codes for CASRLLAAGELFF.

The J gene is TRBJ2-1, the V gene TRBV27; 10 bases are shared with TRBD2. The CDR3 is made up of 14 amino acids. V gave up 5 bases and J gave up 3 bases; unmatched junction bases: 1. Germline loops: CDR1 MNHEY, CDR2 SMNVEV (reference sequence). The CDR3 protein is CASSSGRGYNEQFF. The CDR3 DNA reads as TGTGCCAGCAGTAGCGGGAGGGGCTACAATGAGCAGTTCTTC.

This clone was recorded only once. The chain is built from TRBV5-1 and TRBJ2-3, with D perhaps TRBD2 (7 bases). Trimming removed 2 bases from V and 4 bases from J, with 17 bases in between. The CDR3 totals 16 residues. Germline CDR1 reads SGHRS; CDR2 reads YFSETQ. CDR3 loop: CASSLLAPAGADTQYF. CDR3 in DNA: TGCGCCAGCAGCTTACTAGCGCCGGCAGGGGCAGATACGCAGTATTTT.

Concerning this clone itself: The junction departs from the called germline gene at one end, perhaps through a read error. This chain uses TRBV9 with TRBJ2-2; D is unresolved. Germline V CDR1 and CDR2: SGDLS, YYNGEE. This CDR3 contains 12 residues. The CDR3 is CASSPNIGELFF. The CDR3 DNA reads TGTGCCAGCAGCCCCAACATCGGGGAGCTGTTTTTT.

J is TRBJ1-6 and V is TRBV19; D is unresolved. The CDR3 contains 13 residues. From germline, CDR1 is LNHDA and CDR2 SQIVND (reference sequence). Deletions cut 1 base from V and 11 bases from J, with 9 bases between. This CDR3 reads CASSIVLGAPLHF. DNA for the CDR3: TGTGCCAGTAGTATAGTTCTCGGAGCACCCCTCCACTTT.

The chain couples TRBV27 to TRBJ1-1; 7 bases are a match to TRBD1. J gave up 1 base and V 2 bases, and 10 bases lay outside the gene matches. Germline lookup yields CDR1 MNHEY and CDR2 SMNVEV (reference sequence). The CDR3 is made up of 17 amino acids. The CDR3 DNA follows: TGTGCCAGCAGTTTAACCCGGGACAGAAAATCGAACACTGAAGCTTTCTTT. Translated: CASSLTRDRKSNTEAFF.

This sequence joins TRBV7-2 and TRBJ2-7; TRBD2 matches at 8 bases. Trimming cost V 0 bases and J 2 bases; bases outside gene matches: 0. The CDR3 contains 14 residues. CDR1 SGHTA and CDR2 FQGNSA come from the germline V gene. The CDR3 is CASSLASGAYEQYF. For the CDR3, the DNA is TGTGCCAGCAGCTTAGCTAGCGGGGCCTACGAGCAGTACTTC.

V gene TRBV10-3 combines with J gene TRBJ1-2; D gene uncertain. Looked up from germline, CDR1 is ENHRY and CDR2 is SYGVKD. V lost 6 bases and J 5 bases, leaving 16 bases between the germline ends. This CDR3 has 14 amino acids. In DNA form, the CDR3 reads TGTGCCATCAGCCAAACGGGAGAGGGATATGGCTACACCTTC. It specifies CAISQTGEGYGYTF.

This clone was detected only once. The chain combines TRBV11-2 with TRBJ2-3; 10 nucleotides match TRBD2. CDR3 length equals 19 residues. With 3 bases clipped from V and 0 bases from J, the junction kept 12 bases outside the gene matches. Germline lookup yields CDR1 SGHAT and CDR2 FQNNGV. This CDR3 reads CASSFPTSGDSISTDTQYF. CDR3 sequence (DNA): TGTGCCAGCAGCTTCCCCACTAGCGGGGATTCCATTAGCACAGATACGCAGTATTTT.

The J gene is TRBJ1-2, the V gene TRBV7-9, with a possible D match to TRBD1 (6 bases). V was shortened by 1 base and J by 3 bases, with 12 bases between the two germline ends. The germline gives CDR1 SEHNR, CDR2 FQNEAQ (reference sequence). This CDR3 has 15 residues. The CDR3 DNA sequence: TGTGCCAGCAGCTTAGGACAGGCACCCTACTATGGCTACACCTTC. Translation gives CASSLGQAPYYGYTF.

The chain uses TRBV23-1 and TRBJ2-3, with D possibly TRBD1 on 6 matching bases. TRBV23-1 is an ORF, with its function uncertain. With 0 bases removed from V and 0 bases from J, the gap between germline ends came to 13 bases. The CDR3 runs 17 residues. The CDR3, as DNA: TGCGCCAGCAGTCAATCCCCCAGGGGATATAGCACAGATACGCAGTATTTT. This gives the protein CASSQSPRGYSTDTQYF.

CDR3 nucleotides: TGTGCCAGCAGCCCAATCCGACAGGGTTCAGAGACCCAGTACTTC. Translated, it gives CASSPIRQGSETQYF. The V and J genes are TRBV6-5 and TRBJ2-5, with 7 bases aligning to TRBD1. V lost 6 bases, J lost 4 bases, and 11 bases stayed unmatched. CDR3 length equals 15 residues. Germline V CDR1 and CDR2: MNHEY, SVGAGI.

The chain is built from TRBV27 and TRBJ1-4, with a tentative D call TRBD1 (5 bases). The CDR3 length is 13 residues. Trimming took 6 bases from V and 8 from J, leaving 13 bases between them. The germline V gene encodes CDR1 MNHEY and CDR2 SMNVEV (reference sequence). In DNA, the CDR3 is TGTGCCAGCAGACCAACAAACAGGGAAAAACTGTTTTTT. Protein: CASRPTNREKLFF.

The chain has TRBV5-1 and TRBJ2-3; D is ambiguous. CDR3 length: 14 amino acids. Trimming took 0 bases from V and 0 from J, leaving 5 bases between them. Germline CDR1 is SGHRS and CDR2 is YFSETQ. The CDR3 spells CASSLDPSTDTQYF. The CDR3 coding sequence is TGCGCCAGCAGCTTGGATCCTAGCACAGATACGCAGTATTTT.

The chain employs TRBV2 and TRBJ2-5; a weak D match, TRBD1 (5 bases). The CDR3 covers 15 residues. Germline V CDR1 and CDR2: SNHLY, FYNNEI. Trimming removed 4 bases at V and 5 bases at J, with 17 bases between. CDR3 region: CASSAQLGQGETQYF. Here the CDR3 DNA reads TGTGCCAGCAGTGCCCAATTGGGCCAGGGCGAGACCCAGTACTTC. Full variable domain (missing parts from reference TRBV2 and TRBJ2-5): EPEVTQTPSHQVTQMGQEVILRCVPISNHLYFYWYRQILGQKVEFLVSFYNNEISEKSEIFDDQFSVERPDGSNFTLKIRSTKLEDSAMYFCASSAQLGQGETQYFGPGTRLLVL.

V and J are TRBV4-2 and TRBJ1-5; D unresolved. The germline CDR1 and CDR2 sequences are LGHNA and YNFKEQ. V shed 4 bases and J shed 2 bases, with 15 bases lying between them. This CDR3 has 16 residues. The CDR3 is CASSRQGTGGNQPQHF. CDR3 DNA sequence: TGTGCCAGCAGCCGACAAGGCACGGGAGGCAATCAGCCCCAGCATTTT.

Concerning this clone: An end of the junction does not agree with germline; a read error may underlie this. J is TRBJ2-5 and V is TRBV7-7; the D gene is possibly TRBD2 (5 bases). Germline V CDR1 and CDR2: SSHAT, FNYEAQ (reference sequence). The CDR3 extends over 15 amino acids. CDR3 nucleotide sequence: TGTGCTAGCAGCACGGGGATGAGGGAGACGGAGACCCAGTACTTC. It specifies CASSTGMRETETQYF.

This rearrangement joins TRBV6-7 to TRBJ1-6; D not certain. TRBV6-7 belongs to the ORF category, with a function that is uncertain. Trimming pared 4 bases from V and 0 bases from J, leaving 10 bases between. This CDR3 contains 16 residues. The CDR3 DNA is TGTGCCAGCAGTTGGGCCGCCCGCTCCTATAATTCACCCCTCCACTTT. The encoded protein is CASSWAARSYNSPLHF.

The V call is TRBV18, the J call TRBJ2-3; tentative D call: TRBD2 (5 bases). Per germline, CDR1 KGHSH and CDR2 LQKENI. Between the trimmed V and J ends, which lost 7 bases and 2 bases, there was a span of 13 bases. This CDR3 region has 14 residues. CDR3 region: CASFSRGVTDTQYF. The CDR3 region has the DNA TGTGCCAGCTTTTCACGGGGAGTCACAGATACGCAGTATTTT.

The V call is TRBV7-6, the J call TRBJ2-7; D may be TRBD2 (6 bases). CDR3 size: 15 residues. Germline CDR1 and CDR2: SGHVS and FNYEAQ. The germline V and J ends were trimmed by 5 bases and 0 bases, with 14 bases remaining between them. CDR3 bases: TGTGCCAGCAGCACACGTAGCGGCTACTCCTACGAGCAGTACTTC. It encodes CASSTRSGYSYEQYF.

The genes are TRBV6-6 and TRBJ1-5; tentatively, D is TRBD1 (5 bases). Germline assignment: CDR1 MNHNY and CDR2 SVGAGI (reference sequence). CDR3 length equals 15 residues. Trimming shortened V by 3 bases and J by 2 bases, and 11 bases separated the two germline ends. The CDR3 DNA sequence: TGTGCCAGCAGTTATGGCGGAGGGGGCAATCAGCCCCAGCATTTT. Translation gives CASSYGGGGNQPQHF.

The chain couples TRBV4-3 to TRBJ2-7; TRBD2 matches at 10 bases. The CDR3 spans 15 residues. Looked up from germline, CDR1 is LGHNA and CDR2 is YSLEER. V dropped 4 bases and J dropped 4; count of bases not matched to a gene: 7. The DNA of the CDR3 is TGCGCCAGCAGCCCTGGGACTAGCGACCCATACGAGCAGTACTTC. Its translation is CASSPGTSDPYEQYF.

This clone was picked up one time. The J gene is TRBJ2-3, the V gene TRBV30; the match to TRBD2 covers 7 bases. This CDR3 has 17 amino acids. J gave up 4 bases and V 3 bases, and 16 bases lay outside the gene matches. Germline V gene sequence: CDR1 GTSNPN, CDR2 SVGIG (reference sequence). CDR3 region: CAWSPARGEGWADTQYF. The CDR3 DNA reads as TGTGCCTGGAGCCCAGCCCGGGGGGAGGGGTGGGCAGATACGCAGTATTTT.